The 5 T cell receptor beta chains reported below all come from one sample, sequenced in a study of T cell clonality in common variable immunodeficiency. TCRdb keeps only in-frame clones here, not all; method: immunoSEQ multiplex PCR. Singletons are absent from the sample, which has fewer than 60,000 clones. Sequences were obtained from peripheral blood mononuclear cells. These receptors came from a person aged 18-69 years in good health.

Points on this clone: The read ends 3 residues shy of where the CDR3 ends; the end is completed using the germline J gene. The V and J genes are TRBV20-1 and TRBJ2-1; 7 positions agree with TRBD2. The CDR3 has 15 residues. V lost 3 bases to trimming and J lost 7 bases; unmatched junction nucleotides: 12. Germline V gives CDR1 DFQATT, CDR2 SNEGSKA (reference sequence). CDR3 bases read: TGCAGTGCTAGGTTACTAGCGCGCCACGTGAATGAG. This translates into CSARLLARHVNE. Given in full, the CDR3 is CSARLLARHVNEQFF.

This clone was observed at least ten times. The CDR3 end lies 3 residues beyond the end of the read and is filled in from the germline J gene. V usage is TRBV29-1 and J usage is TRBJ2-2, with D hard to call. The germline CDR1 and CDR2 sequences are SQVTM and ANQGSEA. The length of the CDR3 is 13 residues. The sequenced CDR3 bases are TGCAGCGTTTCACGTCAGAACAATGAAAAG. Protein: CSVSRQNNEK. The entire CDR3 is CSVSRQNNEKLFF.

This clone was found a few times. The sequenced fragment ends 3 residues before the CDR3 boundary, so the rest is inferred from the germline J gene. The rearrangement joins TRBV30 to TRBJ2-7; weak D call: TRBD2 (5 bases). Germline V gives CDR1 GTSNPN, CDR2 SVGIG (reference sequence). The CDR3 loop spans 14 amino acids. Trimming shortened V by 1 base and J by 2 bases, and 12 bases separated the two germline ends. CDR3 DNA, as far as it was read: TGTGCCTGGAGTGGGGGTCGGGGTACCTACGAG. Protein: CAWSGGRGTYE. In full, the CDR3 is CAWSGGRGTYEQYF.

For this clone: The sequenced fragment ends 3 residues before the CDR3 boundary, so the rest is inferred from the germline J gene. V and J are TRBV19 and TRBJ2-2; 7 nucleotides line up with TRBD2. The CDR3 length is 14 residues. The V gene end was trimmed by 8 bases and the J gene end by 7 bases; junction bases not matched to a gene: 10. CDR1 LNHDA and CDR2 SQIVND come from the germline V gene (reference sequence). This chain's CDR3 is CASSGGSVGGELFF. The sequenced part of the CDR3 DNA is TGTGCCAGTTCCGGCGGGAGTGTCGGCGGGGAG.

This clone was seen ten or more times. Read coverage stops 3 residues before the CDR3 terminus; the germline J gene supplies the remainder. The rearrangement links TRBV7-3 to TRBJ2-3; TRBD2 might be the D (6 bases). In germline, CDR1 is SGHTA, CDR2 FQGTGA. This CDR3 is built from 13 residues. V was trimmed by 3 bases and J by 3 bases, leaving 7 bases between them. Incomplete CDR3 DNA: TGTGCCAGCAGCTTCCGGGGGACAGATACG. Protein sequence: CASSFRGTDT. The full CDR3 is CASSFRGTDTQYF.